A selection of T cell receptor beta chains follows, all from one sample in a study of shared clonotypes between healthy human individuals. Measured with immunoSEQ multiplex PCR; TCRdb has only the in-frame clones, and not every one. The sample consists of a few million clones, just over 90% of them appearing once. Sequences were obtained from naive CD4+ T cells sorted from blood. These receptors all stem from a young man in good health. Both conserved end residues are part of each CDR3. Fields, in order: CDR3 protein, CDR3 DNA, D gene, J gene, clone size, V gene. A D gene is named only where the DNA matches it firmly. Not every row has a clone size; where given, it reads once, few, many or a size class.

CDR3 protein: CASSLSPGMNYGYTF
CDR3 DNA: TGTGCCAGCAGCTTAAGTCCGGGGATGAACTATGGCTACACCTTC
D gene: NA
J gene: TRBJ1-2
clone size: NA
V gene: TRBV7-3

CDR3 protein: CASRSGTNTGELFF
CDR3 DNA: TGTGCCAGCAGGTCCGGGACAAACACCGGGGAGCTGTTTTTT
D gene: NA
J gene: TRBJ2-2
clone size: NA
V gene: TRBV27

CDR3 protein: CASSSRPGEQYF
CDR3 DNA: TGTGCCAGCAGCTCCAGACCAGGCGAGCAGTACTTC
D gene: NA
J gene: TRBJ2-7
clone size: NA
V gene: TRBV7-9

CDR3 protein: CASSSRSSPLHF
CDR3 DNA: TGTGCCAGCAGCTCCCGGTCCTCACCCCTCCACTTT
D gene: NA
J gene: TRBJ1-6
clone size: NA
V gene: TRBV7-2

CDR3 protein: CASKRGASGLGTQYF
CDR3 DNA: TGTGCCAGCAAGAGGGGGGCTAGCGGCCTGGGTACGCAGTATTTT
D gene: NA
J gene: TRBJ2-3
clone size: once
V gene: TRBV6-5

CDR3 protein: CASSFDPTRGQNTEAFF
CDR3 DNA: TGTGCCAGCAGCTTCGACCCAACGAGGGGCCAGAACACTGAAGCTTTCTTT
D gene: NA
J gene: TRBJ1-1
clone size: few
V gene: TRBV5-4

CDR3 protein: CASTVSGEGRSDYTF
CDR3 DNA: TGTGCCAGCACCGTTTCAGGGGAAGGACGCAGTGACTACACCTTC
D gene: NA
J gene: TRBJ1-2
clone size: NA
V gene: TRBV6-6

CDR3 protein: CASHHGSENEKLFF
CDR3 DNA: TGTGCCAGCCATCACGGGTCAGAGAATGAAAAACTGTTTTTT
D gene: NA
J gene: TRBJ1-4
clone size: NA
V gene: TRBV18

CDR3 protein: CASKPWTENYGYTF
CDR3 DNA: TGTGCCAGCAAACCATGGACAGAGAACTATGGCTACACCTTC
D gene: NA
J gene: TRBJ1-2
clone size: NA
V gene: TRBV7-2

CDR3 protein: CASSLGVFGNTIYF
CDR3 DNA: TGTGCCAGCAGTCTAGGGGTTTTTGGAAACACCATATATTTT
D gene: NA
J gene: TRBJ1-3
clone size: NA
V gene: TRBV11-2

CDR3 protein: CASRGQGEYNSPLHF
CDR3 DNA: TGCGCCAGCAGGGGACAGGGGGAATATAATTCACCCCTCCACTTT
D gene: TRBD1
J gene: TRBJ1-6
clone size: NA
V gene: TRBV5-1

CDR3 protein: CASNLPGGTGELFF
CDR3 DNA: TGTGCCAGTAATCTTCCGGGGGGAACCGGGGAGCTGTTTTTT
D gene: TRBD2
J gene: TRBJ2-2
clone size: NA
V gene: TRBV19

CDR3 protein: CASSVLTYRGEADTQYF
CDR3 DNA: TGTGCCAGCAGCGTGTTAACATATAGGGGGGAGGCAGATACGCAGTATTTT
D gene: NA
J gene: TRBJ2-3
clone size: NA
V gene: TRBV7-8

CDR3 protein: CASSLDLQIGEAFF
CDR3 DNA: TGCGCCAGCAGCTTGGATCTGCAGATAGGTGAAGCTTTCTTT
D gene: NA
J gene: TRBJ1-1
clone size: NA
V gene: TRBV5-1

CDR3 protein: CSARGPKNTEAFF
CDR3 DNA: TGCAGCGCACGGGGTCCTAAGAACACTGAAGCTTTCTTT
D gene: NA
J gene: TRBJ1-1
clone size: NA
V gene: TRBV29-1

CDR3 protein: CAISVSRDSGANVLTF
CDR3 DNA: TGTGCCATCAGTGTTAGTAGGGACTCTGGGGCCAACGTCCTGACTTTC
D gene: NA
J gene: TRBJ2-6
clone size: NA
V gene: TRBV10-3

CDR3 protein: CASSDPGGGSYNEQFF
CDR3 DNA: TGTGCCAGCAGCGACCCGGGAGGAGGGTCCTACAATGAGCAGTTCTTC
D gene: TRBD2
J gene: TRBJ2-1
clone size: once
V gene: TRBV7-2

CDR3 protein: CASSLGHRLGNTIYF
CDR3 DNA: TGTGCCAGCAGCTTAGGCCACCGGCTAGGAAACACCATATATTTT
D gene: NA
J gene: TRBJ1-3
clone size: NA
V gene: TRBV7-6

CDR3 protein: CASSPLGVLGETQYF
CDR3 DNA: TGTGCCAGCAGCCCTTTGGGGGTCCTTGGGGAGACCCAGTACTTC
D gene: NA
J gene: TRBJ2-5
clone size: NA
V gene: TRBV6-5

CDR3 protein: CASSYSGDQPQHF
CDR3 DNA: TGTGCCAGCAGTTATTCAGGGGATCAGCCCCAGCATTTT
D gene: NA
J gene: TRBJ1-5
clone size: NA
V gene: TRBV6-6

CDR3 protein: CASRMGANTGELFF
CDR3 DNA: TGTGCCAGTCGAATGGGAGCGAACACCGGGGAGCTGTTTTTT
D gene: NA
J gene: TRBJ2-2
clone size: NA
V gene: TRBV6-5

CDR3 protein: CASLQTTGVEQYF
CDR3 DNA: TGTGCCAGCCTACAGACGACAGGGGTCGAGCAGTACTTC
D gene: TRBD1
J gene: TRBJ2-7
clone size: NA
V gene: TRBV6-1

CDR3 protein: CASSLQGWQYDEQYF
CDR3 DNA: TGTGCCAGCAGCCTACAGGGCTGGCAATACGACGAGCAGTACTTC
D gene: NA
J gene: TRBJ2-7
clone size: NA
V gene: TRBV9

CDR3 protein: CASSFWQGYEQYF
CDR3 DNA: TGTGCCAGCAGCTTTTGGCAGGGTTACGAGCAGTACTTC
D gene: NA
J gene: TRBJ2-7
clone size: NA
V gene: TRBV5-4

CDR3 protein: CASSYGSGGRNEQFF
CDR3 DNA: TGTGCCAGCAGTTACGGGTCGGGGGGGCGAAATGAGCAGTTCTTC
D gene: TRBD2
J gene: TRBJ2-1
clone size: NA
V gene: TRBV6-6